This T cell receptor (beta chain) was identified during a study of T cell responses to AZD1222 COVID-19 vaccine. Method: immunoSEQ multiplex PCR; TCRdb's copy keeps in-frame clones and lacks some. The sample records approximately 50,000 clones, 75% to 90% being singletons. CDR1 and CDR2 from the germline V gene are MDHEN and SYDVKM. The CDR3 runs to 15 residues. Trimming removed 5 bases from V and 4 bases from J; junction bases left unmatched: 4. The sequences come from peripheral blood, collected on day 0 of MenACWY control vaccination. The sequence was obtained from an adult in good health. The rearrangement links TRBV28 to TRBJ2-1; 11 bases are a match to TRBD2. The CDR3 protein is CASSPGTSGYNEQFF. DNA for the CDR3: TGTGCCAGCAGTCCCGGGACTAGCGGATACAATGAGCAGTTCTTC.